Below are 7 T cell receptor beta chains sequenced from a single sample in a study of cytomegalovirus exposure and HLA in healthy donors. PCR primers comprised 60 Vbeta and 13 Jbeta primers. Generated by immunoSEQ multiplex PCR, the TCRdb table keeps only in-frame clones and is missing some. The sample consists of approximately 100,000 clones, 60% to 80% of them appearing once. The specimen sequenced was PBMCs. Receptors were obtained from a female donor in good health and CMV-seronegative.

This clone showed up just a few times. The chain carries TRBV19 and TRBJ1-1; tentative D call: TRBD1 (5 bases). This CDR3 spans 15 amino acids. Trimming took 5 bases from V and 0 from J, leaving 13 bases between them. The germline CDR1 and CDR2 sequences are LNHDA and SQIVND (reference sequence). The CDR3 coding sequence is TGTGCCAGTAGTTATGAGATGACAGTGAACACTGAAGCTTTCTTT. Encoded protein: CASSYEMTVNTEAFF.

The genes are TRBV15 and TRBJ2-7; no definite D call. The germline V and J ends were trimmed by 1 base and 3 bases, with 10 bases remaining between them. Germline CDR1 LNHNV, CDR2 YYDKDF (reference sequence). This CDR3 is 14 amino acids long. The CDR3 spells CATSRAGLNYEQYF. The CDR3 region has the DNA TGTGCCACCAGCAGAGCTGGGCTTAACTACGAGCAGTACTTC.

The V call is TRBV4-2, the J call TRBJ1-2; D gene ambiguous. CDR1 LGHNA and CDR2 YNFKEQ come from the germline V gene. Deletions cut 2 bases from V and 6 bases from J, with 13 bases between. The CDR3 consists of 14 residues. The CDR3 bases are TGTGCCAGCAGCCAAAGGACCGGGAGGGATGGCTACACCTTC. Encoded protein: CASSQRTGRDGYTF.

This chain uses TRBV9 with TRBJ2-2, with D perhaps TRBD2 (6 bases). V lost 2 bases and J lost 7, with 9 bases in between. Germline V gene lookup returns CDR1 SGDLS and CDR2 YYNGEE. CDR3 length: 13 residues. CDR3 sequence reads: CASSVRGGGELFF. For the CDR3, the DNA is TGTGCCAGCAGCGTTCGGGGAGGCGGGGAGCTGTTTTTT.

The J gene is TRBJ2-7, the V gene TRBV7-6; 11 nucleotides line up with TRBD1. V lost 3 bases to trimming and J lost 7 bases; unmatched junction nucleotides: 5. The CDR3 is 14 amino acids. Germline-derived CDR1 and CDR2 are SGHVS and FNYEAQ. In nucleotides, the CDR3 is TGTGCCAGCAGCTTGGGGACAGGGGGAGGTGAGCAGTACTTC. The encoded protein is CASSLGTGGGEQYF.

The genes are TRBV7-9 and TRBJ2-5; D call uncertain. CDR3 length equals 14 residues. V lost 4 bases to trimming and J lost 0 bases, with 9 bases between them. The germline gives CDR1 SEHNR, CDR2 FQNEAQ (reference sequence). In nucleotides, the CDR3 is TGTGCCAGCAGCTACCAAGAGTACCAAGAGACCCAGTACTTC. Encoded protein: CASSYQEYQETQYF.

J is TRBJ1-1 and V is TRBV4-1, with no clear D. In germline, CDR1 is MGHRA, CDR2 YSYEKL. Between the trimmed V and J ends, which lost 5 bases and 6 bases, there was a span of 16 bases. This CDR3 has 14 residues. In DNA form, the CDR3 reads TGCGCCAGCAGCGACGGGGTCCTACCCCCTGAAGCTTTCTTT. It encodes CASSDGVLPPEAFF.